One and the same sample provided the 9 T cell receptor beta chains below, sequenced in a study of tissue T cells after allogeneic stem cell transplantation. The data were produced by immunoSEQ multiplex PCR, yet TCRdb's version contains in-frame clones alone and is incomplete. The table has some 25,000 clones, around four fifths seen once. The sample here was tissue from the ileum, taken at autopsy. The receptors come from an older female donor with lung cancer.

The chain uses TRBV5-4 and TRBJ2-3; possible D gene TRBD2, 5 bases. The V end was cut by 4 bases, the J end by 3 bases, with 18 bases between. Germline assignment: CDR1 SGHNT and CDR2 YYREEE (reference sequence). The CDR3 loop spans 16 amino acids. CDR3 residues: CASSPPGPSGTDTQYF. CDR3 sequence (DNA): TGTGCCAGCAGCCCCCCTGGGCCCTCGGGGACAGATACGCAGTATTTT.

The chain links TRBV6-5 to TRBJ2-5; maybe TRBD2 (5 bases). This CDR3 contains 15 residues. The germline gives CDR1 MNHEY, CDR2 SVGAGI. Trimming took off 0 bases at V and 2 bases at J, with 10 bases between the two ends. DNA of the CDR3: TGTGCCAGCAGTTACTCAGGACTTACACAAGAGACCCAGTACTTC. Amino acids: CASSYSGLTQETQYF.

The chain uses TRBV5-4 and TRBJ2-3, with D unclear. In germline, CDR1 is SGHNT, CDR2 YYREEE (reference sequence). This CDR3 contains 14 residues. V was clipped by 1 base and J by 2 bases, with 8 bases between them. CDR3 sequence reads: CASSLHSYTDTQYF. DNA of the CDR3: TGTGCCAGCAGCTTGCACAGCTACACAGATACGCAGTATTTT.

This clone was seen more than once but under ten times. The chain couples TRBV5-4 to TRBJ2-7, with TRBD1 identical over 10 bases. With V trimmed by 4 bases and J by 1 base, 5 bases remained unmatched. Per germline, CDR1 SGHNT and CDR2 YYREEE (reference sequence). This CDR3 contains 15 residues. The CDR3 is CASSQGTGVSYEQYF. The CDR3 nucleotides read TGTGCCAGCAGCCAAGGGACAGGGGTTTCCTACGAGCAGTACTTC.

The chain joins TRBV9 to TRBJ2-1; TRBD2 might be the D (6 bases). CDR1 is SGDLS and CDR2 is YYNGEE in the germline V gene. V lost 3 bases and J 2 bases, leaving 15 bases between the germline ends. This CDR3 has 16 residues. DNA for the CDR3: TGTGCCAGCAGCGGCCGGGGGTCCTCCACCTACAATGAGCAGTTCTTC. Amino acids: CASSGRGSSTYNEQFF. Filled out from reference TRBV9 and TRBJ2-1, the complete variable domain reads DSGVTQTPKHLITATGQRVTLRCSPRSGDLSVYWYQQSLDQGLQFLIQYYNGEERAKGNILERFSAQQFPDLHSELNLSSLELGDSALYFCASSGRGSSTYNEQFFGPGTRLTVL.

The chain uses TRBV5-1 and TRBJ2-2, with TRBD1 matching over 12 bases. Germline CDR1 and CDR2: SGHRS and YFSETQ. This CDR3 is built from 16 residues. Losses at the gene ends were 4 bases for V and 5 bases for J; bases not matched to a gene: 6. The CDR3 DNA follows: TGCGCCAGCAGCCCGGGGGACAGGGGGCGAACCGGGGAGCTGTTTTTT. The encoded protein is CASSPGDRGRTGELFF.

This clone has just one count. This chain links TRBV15 with TRBJ1-2; 7 nucleotides agree with TRBD1. The CDR3 is 18 amino acids. Germline V CDR1 and CDR2: LNHNV, YYDKDF (reference sequence). The junction had 15 bases not matched to a gene; V was cut back by 3 bases and J by 2 bases. CDR3 sequence reads: CATSSGFSRARGNYGYTF. The CDR3 DNA sequence: TGTGCCACCAGCAGTGGGTTCTCTCGGGCCAGGGGGAACTATGGCTACACCTTC.

The chain employs TRBV6-6 and TRBJ2-1, with TRBD2 matching 8 bases. Germline lookup yields CDR1 MNHNY and CDR2 SVGAGI (reference sequence). With 6 bases clipped from V and 5 bases from J, the junction kept 9 bases outside the gene matches. The CDR3 contains 15 residues. In DNA form, the CDR3 reads TGTGCCAGCAGAGAATATTCTAGCGGGCACAATGAGCAGTTCTTC. This encodes CASREYSSGHNEQFF.

The V gene is TRBV30, the J gene TRBJ2-7; D is uncertain. The CDR3 length is 13 residues. V was shortened by 0 bases and J by 3 bases, with 9 bases between the two germline ends. Per germline, CDR1 GTSNPN and CDR2 SVGIG (reference sequence). The CDR3 here is CAWSVGGNYEQYF. DNA of the CDR3: TGTGCCTGGAGTGTTGGCGGTAACTACGAGCAGTACTTC.